This T cell receptor (beta chain) was sequenced in a study of OX40 agonist ivuxolimab in advanced cancers. About the study: In this cohort, patients received ivuxolimab, an agonistic anti-OX40 (CD134) antibody. Study-wide points: The authors also found low normalized T-cell clonal expansion in some nonresponders.

Sequencing was performed with immunoSEQ multiplex PCR; in TCRdb, only in-frame clones are kept and a portion is missing. The data contain tens of thousands of clones, roughly 87% of them singletons. V dropped 5 bases and J dropped 0 bases, with 11 bases sitting between them. This CDR3 is built from 15 residues. Germline V gives CDR1 MNHEY, CDR2 SMNVEV (reference sequence). For this clone: Antigen specificity is unknown.

The origin of this receptor is an adult with an advanced solid tumor such as melanoma, head and neck, liver or kidney cancer. Material: CD4+ or CD8+ T cells sorted from blood, obtained in a trial of the OX40 agonist ivuxolimab. The chain recombines TRBV27 with TRBJ1-5; possible D gene TRBD1, 5 bases. The CDR3 sequence is CASSPGDSSNQPQHF. As DNA, the CDR3 is TGTGCCAGCAGTCCGGGGGACTCTAGCAATCAGCCCCAGCATTTT.